This is a list of T cell receptor beta chains from one sample in a study of blood T cell repertoires in COVID-19. Only in-frame clones appear in the TCRdb table, and some are missing; sequencing was by immunoSEQ multiplex PCR. The table has 200,000 or so clones, less than 90% seen once. Input material: peripheral blood. These receptor sequences come from a woman aged 80 or older with COVID-19, enrolled during active disease. CDR3s include the opening cysteine and the closing phenylalanine or tryptophan. Fields, in order: V gene, J gene, D gene, clone size, CDR3 protein, CDR3 DNA. A D gene is named only where the DNA matches it firmly. Clone size is not always given. Where it is, it says once, few, many or a class for expanded clones.

>TRBV27|TRBJ2-3|TRBD2|-
CASSLEFSTSGHTDTQYF
TGTGCCAGCAGTTTAGAGTTTTCGACTAGCGGTCATACAGATACGCAGTATTTT
>TRBV19|TRBJ2-6|TRBD2|-
CASSIKGGQGLGTGANVLTF
TGTGCCAGTAGTATCAAGGGAGGGCAGGGCTTAGGAACTGGGGCCAACGTCCTGACTTTC
>TRBV28|TRBJ2-7|-|-
CASSLPPGSTDFSYEQYF
TGTGCCAGCAGTTTACCCCCGGGATCCACGGATTTCTCCTACGAGCAGTACTTC
>TRBV5-1|TRBJ1-4|-|once
CASSPNRAEKLFF
TGCGCCAGCAGCCCCAACAGGGCTGAAAAACTGTTTTTT
>TRBV27|TRBJ1-1|-|-
CASSYRVLTEAFF
TGTGCCAGCAGTTACAGGGTGCTCACTGAAGCTTTCTTT
>TRBV4-1|TRBJ2-7|TRBD1|-
CASSPIGQGDDEQYF
TGCGCCAGCAGTCCAATAGGACAGGGGGACGACGAGCAGTACTTC
>TRBV18|TRBJ1-1|TRBD1|-
CASSPWTGLTDTEAFF
TGTGCCAGCTCACCCTGGACAGGGCTCACAGACACTGAAGCTTTCTTT
>TRBV7-2|TRBJ2-6|TRBD1|-
CASSPGQLLASGANVLTF
TGTGCCAGCAGTCCGGGACAGCTATTGGCCTCTGGGGCCAACGTCCTGACTTTC
>TRBV11-2|TRBJ2-1|TRBD2|-
CASRDPSGGTYNEQFF
TGTGCCAGCAGGGATCCTAGCGGGGGGACCTACAATGAGCAGTTCTTC
>TRBV5-1|TRBJ2-3|-|-
CASSAATNMNRDTQYF
TGCGCCAGCAGTGCCGCGACCAATATGAACAGGGATACGCAGTATTTT
>TRBV5-1|TRBJ2-7|TRBD2|-
CASSPTSGRLYEQYF
TGCGCCAGCAGCCCGACTAGCGGGAGACTTTACGAGCAGTACTTC
>TRBV19|TRBJ2-6|-|-
CASSGEQGRASGANVLTF
TGTGCCAGTAGTGGCGAGCAGGGTCGGGCCTCTGGGGCCAACGTCCTGACTTTC
>TRBV11-2|TRBJ2-3|TRBD2|-
CASSLGGGAGDTQYF
TGTGCCAGCAGCTTAGGCGGGGGGGCCGGAGATACGCAGTATTTT
>TRBV27|TRBJ2-2|-|-
CASSLSAGRTGELFF
TGTGCCAGCAGTTTATCGGCGGGTCGGACCGGGGAGCTGTTTTTT
>TRBV27|TRBJ1-1|TRBD1|few
CASRGQGNTEAFF
TGTGCCAGCAGGGGACAGGGGAACACTGAAGCTTTCTTT
>TRBV6-5|TRBJ2-1|-|-
CASSTTGFNEQFF
TGTGCCAGCAGTACGACAGGTTTCAATGAGCAGTTCTTC
>TRBV7-2|TRBJ2-3|TRBD2|once
CASSLLGTSGGERDTQYF
TGTGCCAGCAGCTTGCTCGGGACTAGCGGGGGGGAAAGAGATACGCAGTATTTT
>TRBV10-1|TRBJ2-3|TRBD1|-
CASSESGAGGIDTQYF
TGCGCCAGCAGTGAGTCGGGTGCAGGGGGAATTGATACGCAGTATTTT
>TRBV3-1/TRBV3-2|TRBJ1-1|-|-
CASSPPIQLNTEAFF
TGTGCCAGCAGCCCCCCGATACAGCTGAACACTGAAGCTTTCTTT
>TRBV5-1|TRBJ1-1|TRBD1|-
CASSRSQGGTEAFF
TGCGCCAGCAGCCGGTCACAGGGGGGCACTGAAGCTTTCTTT
>TRBV7-6|TRBJ1-3|-|-
CASSLAAGPGNTIYF
TGTGCCAGCAGCTTAGCAGCGGGGCCGGGAAACACCATATATTTT
>TRBV5-1|TRBJ2-2|TRBD1|once
CASSLATGAGELFF
TGCGCCAGCAGCTTGGCTACAGGGGCCGGGGAGCTGTTTTTT
>TRBV6-5|TRBJ2-5|TRBD1|-
CASSHGTGGGETQYF
TGTGCCAGCAGTCATGGGACAGGGGGCGGAGAGACCCAGTACTTC
>TRBV21-1|TRBJ1-2|-|-
CASSNRWSGYTF
TGTGCCAGCAGCAATCGGTGGTCTGGCTACACCTTC
>TRBV5-1|TRBJ1-2|TRBD1|-
CASSQTGGVGYGYTF
TGCGCCAGCAGCCAAACAGGGGGCGTTGGCTATGGCTACACCTTC
>TRBV18|TRBJ2-7|TRBD1|-
CASSPPTGTGRDEQYF
TGTGCCAGCTCACCACCGACCGGGACAGGGAGGGACGAGCAGTACTTC
>TRBV6-6|TRBJ2-5|TRBD2|-
CASSGSGGTQYF
TGTGCCAGCAGTGGAAGCGGGGGGACCCAGTACTTC
>TRBV10-3|TRBJ1-2|TRBD1|-
CAISPGQVPAGYTF
TGTGCCATCAGTCCGGGACAGGTACCAGCTGGCTACACCTTC
>TRBV6-5|TRBJ1-1|-|-
CASRLAGNTEAFF
TGTGCCAGCAGGCTTGCAGGAAACACTGAAGCTTTCTTT
>TRBV19|TRBJ2-3|-|few
CASSRASWTDTQYF
TGTGCCAGTAGTCGTGCTAGCTGGACAGATACGCAGTATTTT
>TRBV6-5|TRBJ1-1|-|-
CASSYYDGDEAFF
TGTGCCAGCAGTTATTACGACGGAGATGAAGCTTTCTTT
>TRBV2|TRBJ2-3|-|-
CASSEGVGTDTQYF
TGTGCCAGCAGTGAAGGTGTCGGCACAGATACGCAGTATTTT
>TRBV5-1|TRBJ2-2|-|-
CASRGTANTGELFF
TGCGCCAGCCGCGGGACAGCGAACACCGGGGAGCTGTTTTTT
>TRBV5-1|TRBJ1-2|TRBD1|-
CASSRGQGWGYTF
TGCGCCAGCAGCCGGGGACAGGGGTGGGGCTACACCTTC
>TRBV6-1|TRBJ1-6|TRBD1|-
CASREGTGDNSPLHF
TGTGCCAGCAGGGAAGGGACAGGGGATAATTCACCCCTCCACTTT